This T cell receptor beta chain was identified in a study of response to subunit inactivated influenza vaccine. Using its own MiXCR run on the RT-PCR reads, TCRdb lists one record per CDR3 protein. The sample has approximately 500,000 distinct CDR3 sequences, under 15% seen once. This clonotype was detected only a few times. Germline trimming cut 2 bases from V and 8 bases from J; bases unmatched to any gene: 5. This CDR3 region has 14 residues. Germline V gene data show CDR1 as MNHEY and CDR2 as SVGAGI. V gene TRBV6-5 combines with J gene TRBJ1-1; 10 bases match TRBD1. This clonotype was sampled from a man aged 50 to 60 who received an inactivated influenza vaccine. Sequenced here: PBMCs from blood, sampled roughly 46 days after vaccination. The CDR3: CASSYGTGALEAFF. The CDR3 DNA follows: TGTGCCAGCAGTTACGGGACAGGGGCGCTGGAAGCTTTCTTT.